This T cell receptor beta chain was found in a study of blood T cell repertoires in COVID-19. The repertoire was sequenced with immunoSEQ multiplex PCR; TCRdb's copy has only in-frame clones and lacks some. Of 68,000 or so clones listed, 89% are singletons. This CDR3 is built from 12 residues. Germline CDR1 GTSNPN, CDR2 SVGIG (reference sequence). V lost 4 bases, J lost 0 bases, and 4 bases lay in between. The chain carries TRBV30 and TRBJ1-3; D gene unclear. This TCR derives from a man aged 45-65 years with active COVID-19. Sample: peripheral blood. The DNA for the CDR3 is TGTGCCTGGATCAGCTCTGGAAACACCATATATTTT. It encodes CAWISSGNTIYF.